Here is one T cell receptor (beta chain) with its context. No antigen is known for it. Within one base of it there is no much larger clone, and no base qualities were kept. To prepare the library, PCR was applied. The sample was run on an Illumina HiSeq 2500. Molecular barcoding was employed in the preparation of TCR libraries, with unique molecular identifiers being used to normalize TCRbeta repertoire quantification. TCRdb applied fastp at Q25 and MiXCR to the public reads, then kept only in-frame beta chains. Rows merge per CDR3 protein into single entries with the most common DNA and genes. The sample table holds 500,000 to 600,000 distinct CDR3 sequences, of which about 18% were seen once. Of the sample, more than 2.5% is held by the ten largest clones. The data stem from a study of T-cell reconstitution after alpha-beta-depleted transplantation in children listed by TCRdb under 2016. About the investigation overall: Using TCR repertoire profiling, the study quantitatively followed how T-cell immune reconstitution unfolded in children after TCRalphabeta/CD19-depleted allogeneic hematopoietic cell transplantation.

Taken from cysteine to phenylalanine, the CDR3 has 15 residues. The entry retains the CDR3 DNA only, 45 bases that are in frame from base 1. V sheds 0 bases and J sheds 8 bases, leaving 14 bases between their ends. Per the germline V gene, MNHEY is the CDR1 and SVGAGI is the CDR2. The starting material was PBMCs from the stem cell graft donor, obtained from the stem cell graft. The sequence came from a human donor who donated a stem cell graft to a child with acute lymphoblastic leukemia. Recombination linked TRBV6-5 to TRBJ2-1; TRBD1 is possibly the D segment (5 matching bases). The CDR3 protein: CASSYSGKTGDEQFF. In nucleotide form, the sequence is TGTGCCAGCAGTTACTCGGGAAAAACAGGAGATGAGCAGTTCTTC.